These 30 T cell receptor beta chains were all obtained from the same sample, sequenced in a study of CD8+ T cells in alopecia areata. Indicated treatment: oral pan-JAK inhibitor, 5-10 mg twice daily. RNA extraction was followed by reverse transcription into cDNA, which acted as the sequencing template. Data came from immunoSEQ multiplex PCR; TCRdb stores just in-frame clones and leaves some out. The table shows approximately 200,000 clones, with around 56% occurring only once. Sequencing was performed on CD4+ T cells sorted from blood, taken at week 4, from a patient treated with tofacitinib. Receptor source: a human donor with alopecia areata.

This clone has only a few counts. The chain has TRBV2 and TRBJ1-2; D might be TRBD1 (5 bases). This CDR3 is built from 12 residues. V was clipped by 4 bases and J by 4 bases, with 7 bases between them. Germline CDR1 is SNHLY and CDR2 is FYNNEI. The CDR3: CASSAGLYGYTF. Written as DNA, the CDR3 is TGTGCCAGCAGTGCGGGGCTCTATGGCTACACCTTC. Using reference TRBV2 and TRBJ1-2 for the parts outside the CDR3, the full variable domain is EPEVTQTPSHQVTQMGQEVILRCVPISNHLYFYWYRQILGQKVEFLVSFYNNEISEKSEIFDDQFSVERPDGSNFTLKIRSTKLEDSAMYFCASSAGLYGYTFGSGTRLTVV.

There are a few counts of this clone. Here the CDR3 DNA reads TGCAGCGGTCTGGCGACAGCGAACACTGAAGCTTTCTTT. Translation gives CSGLATANTEAFF. The chain employs TRBV29-1 and TRBJ1-1; D is possibly TRBD1 (5 bases). Germline loops: CDR1 SQVTM, CDR2 ANQGSEA. The CDR3 is 13 residues long. Trimming removed 7 bases at V and 1 base at J, with 13 bases between.

The gene calls are TRBV5-4 and TRBJ2-7, with TRBD1 identical over 10 bases. The V gene end was trimmed by 3 bases and the J gene end by 4 bases; junction bases not matched to a gene: 7. The CDR3 consists of 15 residues. Germline V gene data show CDR1 as SGHNT and CDR2 as YYREEE (reference sequence). The CDR3 region is CASSWTTGGKYEQYF. CDR3 coding DNA: TGTGCCAGCAGCTGGACGACAGGGGGCAAATACGAGCAGTACTTC.

This chain uses TRBV29-1 with TRBJ1-2; 8 bases line up with TRBD1. The V gene's germline CDR1 is SQVTM and CDR2 ANQGSEA. The CDR3 has 14 amino acids. The J segment lost 8 bases and the V segment lost 4 bases, leaving 12 bases of the junction unmatched. The CDR3 bases are TGCAGCGTTGCCGTGCGGCAGGGGGCGCGGGGCTACACCTTC. Translated, it gives CSVAVRQGARGYTF.

CDR3 sequence: CAWSVGAYGYTF. In nucleotides, the CDR3 is TGTGCCTGGAGTGTTGGTGCTTATGGCTACACCTTC. This chain connects TRBV30 to TRBJ1-2; D uncertain. Trimming pared 0 bases from V and 5 bases from J, leaving 7 bases between. Germline assignment: CDR1 GTSNPN and CDR2 SVGIG (reference sequence). CDR3 length: 12 amino acids. The variable domain in full, with the rest retrieved from reference TRBV30 and TRBJ1-2, is SQTIHQWPATLVQPVGSPLSLECTVEGTSNPNLYWYRQAAGRGLQLLFYSVGIGQISSEVPQNLSASRPQDRQFILSSKKLLLSDSGFYLCAWSVGAYGYTFGSGTRLTVV.

The CDR3 nucleotides read TGTGCCAGCAGCACCCAGCCGAACACTGAAGCTTTCTTT. Protein sequence: CASSTQPNTEAFF. The rearrangement uses TRBV11-3 and TRBJ1-1; D remains unclear. CDR3 length: 13 residues. V was cut by 5 bases and J by 1 base, with 8 bases left in between. Germline lookup yields CDR1 SGHNT and CDR2 YENEEA.

This clone was detected once. A read error may account for a junction end that differs from germline. V usage is TRBV30 and J usage is TRBJ1-2, with 7 bases that match TRBD1. Germline CDR1 and CDR2: GTSNPN and SVGIG (reference sequence). CDR3 length: 11 amino acids. The CDR3 loop is CAWSPPGQQHF. CDR3 DNA sequence: TGTGCCTGGAGTCCACCGGGACAGCAACACTTC. Drawing the rest from reference TRBV30 and TRBJ1-2, the complete variable domain is SQTIHQWPATLVQPVGSPLSLECTVEGTSNPNLYWYRQAAGRGLQLLFYSVGIGQISSEVPQNLSASRPQDRQFILSSKKLLLSDSGFYLCAWSPPGQQHFGSGTRLTVV.

V and J are TRBV18 and TRBJ1-6; D is unresolved. Germline V gene data show CDR1 as KGHSH and CDR2 as LQKENI. The CDR3 sequence is 15 residues long. Trimming shortened V by 6 bases and J by 8 bases, and 17 bases separated the two germline ends. CDR3 sequence reads: CASSPRDLSYSPLHF. The CDR3 bases are TGTGCCAGCTCCCCCCGGGATCTTTCCTATTCACCCCTCCACTTT.

The V and J genes are TRBV10-3 and TRBJ2-1; TRBD2 agrees at 11 bases. This CDR3 contains 15 residues. Germline CDR1 reads ENHRY; CDR2 reads SYGVKD. Trimming removed 4 bases from V and 5 bases from J; junction bases left unmatched: 4. CDR3 nucleotide sequence: TGTGCCATCAGTGTCGCTAGCGGGGGGAACAATGAGCAGTTCTTC. Its protein is CAISVASGGNNEQFF.

This clone was seen only a few times. This chain connects TRBV30 to TRBJ1-1; TRBD1 matches at 10 bases. The CDR3 has 15 amino acids. CDR1 is GTSNPN and CDR2 is SVGIG in the germline V gene (reference sequence). The V and J ends lost 3 bases and 3 bases, in that order; junction bases with no gene match: 7. The chain's CDR3 is CAWRVFGTGDTEAFF. Here the CDR3 DNA reads TGTGCCTGGAGGGTTTTTGGGACAGGGGACACTGAAGCTTTCTTT.

This chain joins TRBV5-6 and TRBJ2-3; D not certain. V was clipped by 1 base and J by 4 bases, with 10 bases between them. Germline values: CDR1 SGHDT, CDR2 YYEEEE. This CDR3 is 14 amino acids long. The CDR3: CASSLLANPDTQYF. The CDR3 region has the DNA TGTGCCAGCAGCTTGCTGGCTAACCCAGATACGCAGTATTTT.

The sample holds a few counts of this clone. The chain joins TRBV29-1 to TRBJ2-2; 12 bases are a match to TRBD2. Unmatched junction bases numbered 7, after V lost 7 bases and J lost 1 base. The CDR3 runs 16 residues. Germline loops: CDR1 SQVTM, CDR2 ANQGSEA. CDR3 DNA sequence: TGCAGCGCCGGAGGACTAGCGGGGAAGAACACCGGGGAGCTGTTTTTT. Amino acids: CSAGGLAGKNTGELFF.

This clone has a handful of counts. The rearrangement links TRBV10-3 to TRBJ2-2; D remains unclear. Between the trimmed V and J ends, which lost 3 bases and 3 bases, there was a span of 5 bases. Germline loops: CDR1 ENHRY, CDR2 SYGVKD. This CDR3 is 13 amino acids long. CDR3 sequence reads: CAISDGYTGELFF. The CDR3 nucleotides read TGTGCCATCAGTGACGGATACACCGGGGAGCTGTTTTTT.

This chain joins TRBV29-1 and TRBJ2-4; D gene ambiguous. This CDR3 spans 11 amino acids. V dropped 7 bases and J dropped 7 bases, with 11 bases sitting between them. Per germline, CDR1 SQVTM and CDR2 ANQGSEA. The CDR3 DNA reads TGCAGCGCTGCTGGTCTGAACATTCAGTACTTC. Protein product: CSAAGLNIQYF.

The J gene is TRBJ1-2, the V gene TRBV6-6; no definite D call. V was clipped by 7 bases and J by 7 bases, with 16 bases between them. Per the germline V gene, CDR1 is MNHNY and CDR2 is SVGAGI (reference sequence). The CDR3 has 13 amino acids. The CDR3 coding sequence is TGTGCCAGCATCCCCCAGAGGGCGGGTGGCTACACCTTC. Its translation: CASIPQRAGGYTF.

Only one count was recorded for this clone. The CDR3 DNA follows: TGTGCCTGGAGTAATAGCGGGGGGGCCTATGAGCAGTTCTTC. It codes for CAWSNSGGAYEQFF. V is TRBV30 and J is TRBJ2-1, with 11 bases fitting TRBD2. CDR1 GTSNPN and CDR2 SVGIG come from the germline V gene (reference sequence). The CDR3 length is 14 residues. The V segment lost 2 bases and the J segment 8 bases; nucleotides outside the gene matches: 5.

The chain combines TRBV30 with TRBJ1-6, with a possible D match to TRBD1 (6 bases). This CDR3 contains 14 residues. The germline V gene has CDR1 GTSNPN and CDR2 SVGIG (reference sequence). Trimming stripped 3 bases from V and 5 bases from J, with 11 bases between. The CDR3 DNA reads as TGTGCCTGGAGCAAGGGACAAGATAATTCACCCCTCCACTTT. It translates to CAWSKGQDNSPLHF.

V gene TRBV18 combines with J gene TRBJ1-2; 8 nucleotides match TRBD1. The length of the CDR3 is 15 residues. Trimming took 0 bases from V and 4 from J; bases not matched to a gene: 4. Germline V gene sequence: CDR1 KGHSH, CDR2 LQKENI. Here the CDR3 reads CASSPPIGQGYGYTF. The CDR3 DNA reads TGTGCCAGCTCACCACCGATTGGACAGGGCTATGGCTACACCTTC.

This clone appeared many times. This rearrangement joins TRBV10-2 to TRBJ1-5; D is ambiguous. V lost 0 bases to trimming and J lost 3 bases, with 6 bases between them. The CDR3 runs to 14 residues. CDR1 and CDR2 (germline): WSHSY, SAAADI. CDR3 loop: CASSESGNNQPQHF. CDR3 DNA sequence: TGCGCCAGCAGTGAGTCAGGGAACAATCAGCCCCAGCATTTT.

This chain uses TRBV9 with TRBJ2-2, with D perhaps matching TRBD1 (5 bases). V was trimmed by 0 bases and J by 1 base, leaving 7 bases between them. This CDR3 region has 15 residues. CDR1 is SGDLS, CDR2 YYNGEE, per germline. Here the CDR3 DNA reads TGTGCCAGCAGCGTAGAGGGGATGAACACCGGGGAGCTGTTTTTT. This translates into CASSVEGMNTGELFF.

The rearrangement links TRBV7-2 to TRBJ1-2, with D hard to call. CDR3 length equals 14 residues. V lost 4 bases, J lost 2 bases, and 11 bases lay in between. CDR1 and CDR2 (germline): SGHTA, FQGNSA. The DNA for the CDR3 is TGTGCCAGCAGCTCCCACGGCCTGAACTATGGCTACACCTTC. Encoded protein: CASSSHGLNYGYTF.

A few counts support this clone. This chain connects TRBV7-2 to TRBJ2-1; no reliable D call. Germline CDR1 and CDR2: SGHTA and FQGNSA. With 1 base removed from V and 2 bases from J, the gap between germline ends came to 9 bases. This CDR3 is built from 15 residues. The CDR3 is CASSLVGGPYNEQFF. As DNA, the CDR3 is TGTGCCAGCAGCTTAGTGGGCGGCCCCTACAATGAGCAGTTCTTC.

The chain links TRBV20-1 to TRBJ2-3, with a tentative D call TRBD2 (5 bases). Germline-derived CDR1 and CDR2 are DFQATT and SNEGSKA (reference sequence). V gave up 5 bases and J gave up 11 bases, with 11 bases separating them. This CDR3 is built from 10 residues. CDR3 nucleotides: TGCAGTGCTGGCCCTGGAGGGCAGTATTTT. This codes for CSAGPGGQYF.

The V and J genes are TRBV6-6 and TRBJ1-1; unclear D gene. The V end lost 3 bases, the J end lost 9 bases, and 14 bases lay between the germline ends. Germline V lookup: CDR1 MNHNY, CDR2 SVGAGI (reference sequence). This CDR3 spans 13 amino acids. CDR3 sequence: CASSYPDPLKAFF. DNA of the CDR3: TGTGCCAGCAGTTATCCAGACCCCCTAAAAGCTTTCTTT.

The chain employs TRBV4-2 and TRBJ1-6; D remains ambiguous. Trimming stripped 1 base from V and 13 bases from J, with 14 bases between. The germline V gene has CDR1 LGHNA and CDR2 YNFKEQ. The CDR3 runs to 14 residues. CDR3 protein: CASSQGAGERPLHF. CDR3 sequence (DNA): TGTGCCAGCAGCCAAGGCGCGGGTGAACGGCCCCTCCACTTT.

The rearrangement uses TRBV5-1 and TRBJ2-7, with D perhaps TRBD1 or TRBD2 (6 bases each). Germline CDR1 is SGHRS and CDR2 is YFSETQ. Trimming stripped 0 bases from V and 2 bases from J, with 12 bases between. CDR3 length: 15 residues. Here the CDR3 DNA reads TGCGCCAGCAGCTTGGCCCGGGGGCATCCCTACGAGCAGTACTTC. Its translation is CASSLARGHPYEQYF.

V gene TRBV7-2 combines with J gene TRBJ1-3; D may be TRBD1 (5 bases). This CDR3 is built from 15 residues. Per germline, CDR1 SGHTA and CDR2 FQGNSA. Trimming pared 2 bases from V and 0 bases from J, leaving 8 bases between. The DNA of the CDR3 is TGTGCCAGCAGCTTACTGGACAACTCTGGAAACACCATATATTTT. As protein: CASSLLDNSGNTIYF. Based on the CDR3 plus reference TRBV7-2 and TRBJ1-3, the full variable domain is GAGVSQSPSNKVTEKGKDVELRCDPISGHTALYWYRQSLGQGLEFLIYFQGNSAPDKSGLPSDRFSAERTGGSVSTLTIQRTQQEDSAVYLCASSLLDNSGNTIYFGEGSWLTVV.

This chain uses TRBV4-1 with TRBJ2-7; D remains ambiguous. This CDR3 has 13 amino acids. The V and J ends lost 0 bases and 8 bases respectively, with 11 bases between them. Germline CDR1 reads MGHRA; CDR2 reads YSYEKL. The CDR3 DNA sequence: TGCGCCAGCAGCCAAGATAGCCTACGGAAGCAGTACTTC. Protein sequence: CASSQDSLRKQYF.

This clone appeared a few times. V and J are TRBV13 and TRBJ2-7; weak D call: TRBD1 (5 bases). V lost 2 bases and J 6 bases, leaving 8 bases between the germline ends. The CDR3 extends over 12 amino acids. CDR1 is PRHDT and CDR2 is FYEKMQ in the germline V gene (reference sequence). Here the CDR3 reads CASSLSRVEQYF. In nucleotides, the CDR3 is TGTGCCAGCAGCTTAAGCAGGGTCGAGCAGTACTTC.

This clone was picked up a small number of times. This sequence joins TRBV5-6 and TRBJ1-5; a weak D match, TRBD1 (5 bases). CDR1 SGHDT and CDR2 YYEEEE come from the germline V gene. V lost 2 bases and J 5 bases, leaving 8 bases between the germline ends. This CDR3 contains 13 residues. CDR3: CASSFSRDQPQHF. CDR3 sequence (DNA): TGTGCCAGCAGCTTCTCCAGGGATCAGCCCCAGCATTTT.